The clone carrying this T cell receptor beta chain was seen more than once but under ten times. The antigen remains undetermined. These data are taken from a study of CD8 T cells in ankylosing spondylitis. MiXCR, applied by TCRdb to the 5' RACE reads, yields one record per CDR3 protein. The sample carries 100,000 or so distinct CDR3 sequences, roughly 9% recorded once. Notes on the study in general: The clones that were linked to disease were reported to be significantly enriched in matched synovial fluid samples from ankylosing spondylitis patients. It appeared that ankylosing spondylitis blood was characterized by a TCR beta motif of fewer than 10 highly homologous variants.

This CDR3 has 14 amino acids. V lost 3 bases and J lost 9; bases outside the gene matches: 7. Per germline, CDR1 MNHEY and CDR2 SMNVEV (reference sequence). The source is a male donor with ankylosing spondylitis. The V call is TRBV27, the J call TRBJ2-1, with TRBD1 matching over 8 bases. Material: blood, either unsorted or a sorted T cell fraction (not recorded which). The CDR3 loop reads CASSFRGPTREQFF. The CDR3 coding sequence is TGTGCCAGCAGTTTCAGGGGGCCGACCCGTGAGCAGTTCTTC.